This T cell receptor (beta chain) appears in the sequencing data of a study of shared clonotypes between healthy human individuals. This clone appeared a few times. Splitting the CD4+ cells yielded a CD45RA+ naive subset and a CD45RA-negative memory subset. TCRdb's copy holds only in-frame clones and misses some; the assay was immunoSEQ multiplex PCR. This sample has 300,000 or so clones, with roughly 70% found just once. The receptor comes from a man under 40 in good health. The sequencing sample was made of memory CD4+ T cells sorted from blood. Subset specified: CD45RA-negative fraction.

The CDR3 loop reads CASKTSGAPVQETQYF. CDR3 DNA sequence: TGTGCCAGCAAGACTTCGGGGGCGCCAGTGCAAGAGACCCAGTACTTC. The chain uses TRBV2 and TRBJ2-5; D assignment may be TRBD1 or TRBD2 (6 bases each). V was cut by 7 bases and J by 2 bases, with 20 bases left in between. Germline assignment: CDR1 SNHLY and CDR2 FYNNEI. This CDR3 region has 16 residues.